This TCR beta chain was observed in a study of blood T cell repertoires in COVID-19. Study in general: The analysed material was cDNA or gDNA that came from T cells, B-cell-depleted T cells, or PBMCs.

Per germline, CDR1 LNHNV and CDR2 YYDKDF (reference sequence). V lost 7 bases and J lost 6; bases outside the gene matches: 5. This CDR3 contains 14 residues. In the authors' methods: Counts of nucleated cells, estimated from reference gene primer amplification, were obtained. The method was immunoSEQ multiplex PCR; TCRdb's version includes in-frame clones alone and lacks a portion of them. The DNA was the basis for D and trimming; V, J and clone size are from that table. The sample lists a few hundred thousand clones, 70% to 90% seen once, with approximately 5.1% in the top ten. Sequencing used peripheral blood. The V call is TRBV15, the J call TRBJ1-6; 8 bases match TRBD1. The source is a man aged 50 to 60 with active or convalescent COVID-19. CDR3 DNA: TGTGCCACCACTCGACAGGGGTTTAATTCACCCCTCCACTTT. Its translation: CATTRQGFNSPLHF.